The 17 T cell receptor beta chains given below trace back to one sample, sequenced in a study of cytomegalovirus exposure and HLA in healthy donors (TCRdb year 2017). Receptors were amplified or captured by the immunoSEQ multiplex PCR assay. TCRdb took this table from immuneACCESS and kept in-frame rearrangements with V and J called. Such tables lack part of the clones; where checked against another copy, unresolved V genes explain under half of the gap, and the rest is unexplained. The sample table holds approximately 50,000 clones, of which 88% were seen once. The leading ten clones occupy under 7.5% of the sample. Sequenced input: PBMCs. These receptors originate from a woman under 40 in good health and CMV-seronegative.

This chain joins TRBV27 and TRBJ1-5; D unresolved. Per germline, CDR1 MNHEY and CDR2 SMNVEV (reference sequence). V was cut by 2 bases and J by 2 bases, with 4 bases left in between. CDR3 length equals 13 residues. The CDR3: CASSLQGNQPQHF. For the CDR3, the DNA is TGTGCCAGCAGTTTACAGGGCAATCAGCCCCAGCATTTT.

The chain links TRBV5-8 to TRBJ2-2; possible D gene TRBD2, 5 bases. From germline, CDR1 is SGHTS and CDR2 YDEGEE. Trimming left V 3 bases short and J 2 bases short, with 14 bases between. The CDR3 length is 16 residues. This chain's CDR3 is CASSYGLASNTGELFF. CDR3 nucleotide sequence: TGTGCCAGCAGCTATGGACTCGCATCAAACACCGGGGAGCTGTTTTTT.

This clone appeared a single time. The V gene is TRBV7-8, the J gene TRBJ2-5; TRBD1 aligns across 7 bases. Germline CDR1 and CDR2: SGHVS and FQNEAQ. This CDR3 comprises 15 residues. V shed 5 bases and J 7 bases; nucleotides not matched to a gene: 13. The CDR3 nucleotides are TGTGCCAGCAGCCCGACAGGGTTTATAAGGGGGACCCAGTACTTC. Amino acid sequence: CASSPTGFIRGTQYF.

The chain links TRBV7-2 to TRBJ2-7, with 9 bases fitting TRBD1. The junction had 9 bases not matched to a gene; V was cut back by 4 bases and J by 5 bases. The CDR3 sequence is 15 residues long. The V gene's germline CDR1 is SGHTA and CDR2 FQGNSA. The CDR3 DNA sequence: TGTGCCAGCAGCTCGGCCGGGACAGGGAGCGACGAGCAGTACTTC. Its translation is CASSSAGTGSDEQYF.

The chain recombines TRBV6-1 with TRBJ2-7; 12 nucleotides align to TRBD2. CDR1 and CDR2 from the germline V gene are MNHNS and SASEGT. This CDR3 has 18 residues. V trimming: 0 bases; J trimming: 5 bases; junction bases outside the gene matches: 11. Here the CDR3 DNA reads TGTGCCAGCAGTGAAGCGCCCCAGACTAGCGGGAGCATGAACGAGCAGTACTTC. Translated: CASSEAPQTSGSMNEQYF.

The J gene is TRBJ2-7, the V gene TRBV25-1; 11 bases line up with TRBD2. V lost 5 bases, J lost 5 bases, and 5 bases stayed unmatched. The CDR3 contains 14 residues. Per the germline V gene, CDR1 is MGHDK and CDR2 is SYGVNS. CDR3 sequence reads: CASSNSGRADEQYF. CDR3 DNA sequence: TGTGCCAGCAGTAATAGCGGGAGGGCTGACGAGCAGTACTTC.

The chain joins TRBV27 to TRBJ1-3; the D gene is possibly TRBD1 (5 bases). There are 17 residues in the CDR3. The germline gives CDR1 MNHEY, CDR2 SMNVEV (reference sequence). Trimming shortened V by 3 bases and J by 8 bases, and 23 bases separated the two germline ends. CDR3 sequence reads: CASSFFPARDARDTIYF. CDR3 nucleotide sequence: TGTGCCAGCAGTTTTTTCCCGGCGCGGGACGCCCGGGACACCATATATTTT.

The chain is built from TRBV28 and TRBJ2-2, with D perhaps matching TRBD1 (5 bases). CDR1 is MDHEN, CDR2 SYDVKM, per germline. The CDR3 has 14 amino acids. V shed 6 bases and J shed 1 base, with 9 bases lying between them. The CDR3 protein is CASRRTLNTGELFF. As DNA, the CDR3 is TGTGCCAGCAGACGGACATTGAACACCGGGGAGCTGTTTTTT.

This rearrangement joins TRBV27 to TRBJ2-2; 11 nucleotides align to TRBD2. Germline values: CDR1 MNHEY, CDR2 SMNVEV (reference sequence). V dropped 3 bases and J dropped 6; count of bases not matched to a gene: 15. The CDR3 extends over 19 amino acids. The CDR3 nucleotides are TGTGCCAGCAGTTTCAGGCTAGCGGGAGGATCAAGGGTTCCCGGGGAGCTGTTTTTT. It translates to CASSFRLAGGSRVPGELFF.

CDR3 residues: CASSPGTGTWETQYF. CDR3 coding DNA: TGTGCCAGCAGTCCCGGGACAGGGACGTGGGAGACCCAGTACTTC. The V gene is TRBV27, the J gene TRBJ2-5, with 9 bases lining up with TRBD1. J lost 5 bases, V lost 5 bases, and 9 bases had no gene match. The CDR3 is made up of 15 amino acids. Germline-derived CDR1 and CDR2 are MNHEY and SMNVEV (reference sequence).

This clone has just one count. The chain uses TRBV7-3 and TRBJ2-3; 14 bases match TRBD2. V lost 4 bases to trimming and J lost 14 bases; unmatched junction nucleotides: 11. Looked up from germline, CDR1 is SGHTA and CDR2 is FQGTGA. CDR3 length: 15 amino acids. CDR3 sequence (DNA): TGTGCCAGCAGCTCCGTAGGGGGACTAGCGGGAGAGCCGTATTTT. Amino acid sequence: CASSSVGGLAGEPYF. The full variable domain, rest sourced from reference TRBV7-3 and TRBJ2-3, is GAGVSQTPSNKVTEKGKYVELRCDPISGHTALYWYRQSLGQGPEFLIYFQGTGAADDSGLPNDRFFAVRPEGSVSTLKIQRTERGDSAVYLCASSSVGGLAGEPYFGPGTRLTVL.

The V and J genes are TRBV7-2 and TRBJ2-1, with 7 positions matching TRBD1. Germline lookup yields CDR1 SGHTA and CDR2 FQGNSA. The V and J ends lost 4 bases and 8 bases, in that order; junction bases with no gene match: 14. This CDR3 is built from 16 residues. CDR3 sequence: CASSSGAVRGLDEQFF. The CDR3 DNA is TGTGCCAGCAGCTCAGGGGCCGTCAGGGGGTTGGATGAGCAGTTCTTC.

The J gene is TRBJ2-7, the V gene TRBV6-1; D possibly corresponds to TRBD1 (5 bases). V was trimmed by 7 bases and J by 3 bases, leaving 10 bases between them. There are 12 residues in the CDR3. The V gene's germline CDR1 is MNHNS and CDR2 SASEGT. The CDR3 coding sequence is TGTGCCAGCACGGCAGGGATCTACGAGCAGTACTTC. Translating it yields CASTAGIYEQYF.

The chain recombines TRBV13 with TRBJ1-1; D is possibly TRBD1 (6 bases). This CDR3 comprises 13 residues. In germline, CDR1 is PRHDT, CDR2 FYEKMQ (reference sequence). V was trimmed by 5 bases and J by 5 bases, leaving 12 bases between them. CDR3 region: CASSPTGKTEAFF. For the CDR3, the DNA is TGTGCCAGCAGCCCAACAGGGAAGACTGAAGCTTTCTTT.

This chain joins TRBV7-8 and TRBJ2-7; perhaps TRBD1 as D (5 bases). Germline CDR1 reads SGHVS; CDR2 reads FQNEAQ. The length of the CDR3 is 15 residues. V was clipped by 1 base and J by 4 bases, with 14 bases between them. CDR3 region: CASSLGLRREYEQYF. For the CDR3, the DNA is TGTGCCAGCAGCTTAGGACTCCGCAGGGAATACGAGCAGTACTTC.

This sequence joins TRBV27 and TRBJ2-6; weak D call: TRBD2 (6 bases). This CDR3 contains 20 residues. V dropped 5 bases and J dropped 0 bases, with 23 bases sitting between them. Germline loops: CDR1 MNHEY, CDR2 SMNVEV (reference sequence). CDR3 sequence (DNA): TGTGCCAGCAGTACCATTATTAGCGGACGGCCGAGCTCTGGGGCCAACGTCCTGACTTTC. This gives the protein CASSTIISGRPSSGANVLTF.

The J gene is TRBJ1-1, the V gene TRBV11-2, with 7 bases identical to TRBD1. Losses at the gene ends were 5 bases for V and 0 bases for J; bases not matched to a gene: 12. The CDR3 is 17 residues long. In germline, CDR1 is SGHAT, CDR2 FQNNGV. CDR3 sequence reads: CASSPPTGLTMNTEAFF. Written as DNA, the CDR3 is TGTGCCAGCAGCCCCCCGACAGGGCTGACCATGAACACTGAAGCTTTCTTT.